The clone carrying this TCR beta chain was counted ten times or more. Its specificity is not known. V shed 2 bases and J shed 1 base, with 5 bases lying between them. The CDR3 sequence is 13 residues long. These data are taken from a study of identical twins. Regarding the study as a whole: Out-of-frame beta chain sequences displayed weaker excess sharing between twins.

Template switching added a universal primer binding site, and final cDNA carried unique molecular identifiers. TCRdb independently ran MiXCR on the 5' RACE reads; one entry per CDR3 protein. Counted here are about 530,000 distinct CDR3 sequences, around 15% occurring once; the ten biggest clones make up 0.44%. These data were also filed under a second study, of yellow fever vaccine responses in identical twins.

The chain couples TRBV12-3 or TRBV12-4 to TRBJ1-1, with unresolved D. The TCR was taken from a woman aged 18-29 years in good health. The specimen sequenced was CD4+ T cells sorted from blood. CDR3 nucleotides: TGTGCCAGCAGTTTATCGGGGAACACTGAAGCTTTCTTT. Translated, it gives CASSLSGNTEAFF.